This T cell receptor beta chain was captured by sequencing in a study of neurological immune-mediated disorders. This clonotype came up many times. TCRdb reprocessed the 5' RACE reads via MiXCR and lists one record per CDR3 protein. The sample consists of 80,000 or so distinct CDR3 sequences, about 9.5% of them appearing once. The sample was PBMCs. This TCR was recovered from a man aged 45-65 years in good health.

The CDR3 region is CASSLDGIYGYTF. CDR3 bases: TGCGCCAGCAGCTTGGACGGCATATATGGCTACACCTTC. The chain recombines TRBV5-1 with TRBJ1-2; no firm D call. Germline CDR1 and CDR2: SGHRS and YFSETQ. CDR3 length: 13 residues. V was trimmed by 0 bases and J by 5 bases, leaving 8 bases between them.